Each of the 9 T cell receptor beta chains below was sequenced from the same sample in a study of beta chain features in type 1 diabetes. As every portion of the isolated RNA was reverse transcribed, the sequencing read expressed TCRB transcripts. Clones were sequenced by immunoSEQ multiplex PCR, and TCRdb holds only the in-frame ones, with some missing. The sample holds over 100,000 clones, about 40% seen once. The sample taken for sequencing was stem cell memory CD4+ T cells from blood. Every receptor here comes from a woman between 18 and 29 years old in good health.

The rearrangement uses TRBV7-2 and TRBJ1-1; TRBD1 might be the D (6 bases). Germline V gene lookup returns CDR1 SGHTA and CDR2 FQGNSA. Deletions cut 5 bases from V and 1 base from J, with 17 bases between. This CDR3 spans 16 amino acids. This chain's CDR3 is CASSPRPPGQNTEAFF. The CDR3 nucleotides read TGTGCCAGCAGCCCACGACCCCCGGGACAGAACACTGAAGCTTTCTTT.

The rearrangement uses TRBV7-3 and TRBJ2-6; TRBD1 aligns across 8 bases. The CDR3 covers 15 residues. Trimming at V came to 5 bases and at J to 2 bases, leaving 2 bases not matched to a gene. Germline CDR1 is SGHTA and CDR2 is FQGTGA. CDR3 bases: TGTGCCAGCAGCCGGACAGGGACTGGGGCCAACGTCCTGACTTTC. It codes for CASSRTGTGANVLTF.

This clone has just a few counts. The chain recombines TRBV11-2 with TRBJ1-2; the match to TRBD1 covers 8 bases. V was pared by 5 bases and J by 2 bases, with 1 base of the junction left unmatched. CDR1 and CDR2 (germline): SGHAT, FQNNGV. The CDR3 sequence is 13 residues long. In nucleotides, the CDR3 is TGTGCCAGCAGCCGGACAGGGAACTATGGCTACACCTTC. It translates to CASSRTGNYGYTF.

This chain joins TRBV7-9 and TRBJ2-7; 10 bases map to TRBD1. CDR3 length equals 16 residues. Germline CDR1 SEHNR, CDR2 FQNEAQ (reference sequence). V lost 6 bases, J lost 0 bases, and 8 bases stayed unmatched. DNA of the CDR3: TGTGCCAGCAGAACCACCGGGACAGGGGACTCCTACGAGCAGTACTTC. Its translation: CASRTTGTGDSYEQYF.

The chain uses TRBV5-1 and TRBJ2-1; 7 bases map to TRBD2. CDR3 length equals 14 residues. CDR1 and CDR2 from the germline V gene are SGHRS and YFSETQ. V trimming: 9 bases; J trimming: 0 bases; junction bases outside the gene matches: 6. As DNA, the CDR3 is TGCGCCACTTCGGGGGGAAGCTCCTACAATGAGCAGTTCTTC. Its translation is CATSGGSSYNEQFF.

This chain links TRBV5-8 with TRBJ2-5, with 8 bases aligning to TRBD1. The V segment lost 0 bases and the J segment 4 bases; nucleotides outside the gene matches: 5. Looked up from germline, CDR1 is SGHTS and CDR2 is YDEGEE. The CDR3 consists of 15 residues. This CDR3 reads CASSLAQGAPETQYF. The CDR3 region has the DNA TGTGCCAGCAGCTTGGCCCAGGGGGCCCCAGAGACCCAGTACTTC.

This clone came up a few times. The V gene is TRBV28, the J gene TRBJ2-3; the D gene is possibly TRBD2 (5 bases). The germline CDR1 and CDR2 sequences are MDHEN and SYDVKM. CDR3 length: 12 amino acids. Trimming pared 6 bases from V and 9 bases from J, leaving 13 bases between. CDR3 sequence: CASSSLGKTQYF. The CDR3 DNA reads as TGTGCCAGCAGCTCCCTCGGGAAGACGCAGTATTTT.

This clone was found a few times. The V and J genes are TRBV7-2 and TRBJ2-5; D is uncertain. This CDR3 comprises 12 residues. V lost 5 bases, J lost 5 bases, and 9 bases lay in between. Germline V gives CDR1 SGHTA, CDR2 FQGNSA. This CDR3 is CASSRVRETQYF. CDR3 sequence (DNA): TGTGCCAGCAGCCGCGTTCGGGAGACCCAGTACTTC.

The sample holds a few counts of this clone. The CDR3 loop reads CASGLVMAGLNEQFF. Written as DNA, the CDR3 is TGTGCTAGTGGTTTGGTAATGGCAGGGCTGAATGAGCAGTTCTTC. The chain uses TRBV12-5 and TRBJ2-1, with D perhaps matching TRBD1 (5 bases). With 0 bases removed from V and 7 bases from J, the gap between germline ends came to 13 bases. This CDR3 comprises 15 residues. The germline V gene encodes CDR1 LGHNT and CDR2 FRNRAP.